Listed below are T cell receptor beta chains from one sample, sequenced in a study of glioma-infiltrating T cells after dendritic cell vaccination. TCRdb's copy holds only in-frame clones and misses some; the assay was immunoSEQ multiplex PCR. The sample comprises approximately 82,000 clones, about 90% of which are singletons, and more than 3% rests with the top ten. The sequencing used blood, collected before dendritic cell vaccination. Source of these receptors: a human donor with glioblastoma. Both conserved end residues are trimmed from each CDR3.

len | v_gene | CDR3aa
13 | TRBV19 | ASSRRDRDNSPLH
12 | TRBV6-5 | ASSYGTTGNTIY
11 | TRBV2 | AETTGVGYGYT
11 | TRBV7-9 | ASRSQAGTEAF
13 | TRBV27 | ASSPSSGRADEQF
13 | TRBV6-1 | ASSPGQGNTGELF
13 | TRBV28 | ASSEGTGDNQPQH
12 | TRBV5-1 | ASTNTGRGTEAF
12 | TRBV10-3 | AISESGQRETQY
11 | TRBV19 | ASSRTQGGGYT
12 | TRBV10-1 | ASSGTSGGYEQY
12 | TRBV30 | AWISDRANEKLF
12 | TRBV9 | ASSVGQGPYEQY
11 | TRBV27 | ASSPGQGNEQY
13 | TRBV5-1 | ASGSGTGVTGELF
13 | TRBV5-4 | ASSSTSGGADTQY
10 | TRBV5-1 | ASTTNTGELF
17 | TRBV19 | ASSIDLPGQGSSGNTIY
10 | TRBV7-9 | ATQEAGAEQF
11 | TRBV29-1 | SVTGGDGNTIY
10 | TRBV5-1 | ASSLTWNEQF
19 | TRBV27 | ASSLYPVDRDRGVSTDTQY
12 | TRBV11-2 | ASSLVITGNTIY
12 | TRBV6-5 | ASCTSLGQETQY
12 | TRBV9 | ASSDRVSNTEAF
11 | TRBV19 | ASKKQGYEKLF
14 | TRBV4-2 | ASSQAGGGVYNEQF
13 | TRBV5-1 | ASSLEAGGRNEQF
13 | TRBV30 | AWSAPGQTNEKLF
15 | TRBV5-1 | ASSFPLTGQGGNEQF
12 | TRBV5-1 | ACQDRGLYNEQF
13 | TRBV27 | ASSLFGGPNYGYT
11 | TRBV19 | ASSMGLLYEQY
15 | TRBV7-3 | ASSEGDRFSLTDTQY
11 | TRBV29-1 | SAGGYADTEAF
14 | TRBV5-1 | ASSRAGQTNTGELF
13 | TRBV6-1 | ASSVRDRVNTEAF
13 | TRBV6-1 | ASSEARRGYYEQY
11 | TRBV18 | ASSSETGFEAF
11 | TRBV7-8 | ASSLAQKNEQY
11 | TRBV30 | AQQQGPGNTIY
12 | TRBV6-5 | ASRQGLANYGYT